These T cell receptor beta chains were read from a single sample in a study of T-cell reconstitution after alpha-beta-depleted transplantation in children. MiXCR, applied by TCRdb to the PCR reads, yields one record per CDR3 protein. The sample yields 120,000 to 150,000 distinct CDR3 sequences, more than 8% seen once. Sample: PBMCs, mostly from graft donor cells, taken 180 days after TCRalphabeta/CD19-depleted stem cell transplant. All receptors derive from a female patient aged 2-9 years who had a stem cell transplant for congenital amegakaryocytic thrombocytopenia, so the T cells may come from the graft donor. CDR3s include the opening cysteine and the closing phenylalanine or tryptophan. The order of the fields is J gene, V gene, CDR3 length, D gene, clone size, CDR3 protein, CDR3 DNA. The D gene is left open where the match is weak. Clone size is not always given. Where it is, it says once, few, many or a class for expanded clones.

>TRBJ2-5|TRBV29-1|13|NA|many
CSVSTTLRETQYF
TGCAGCGTATCGACAACCCTCAGAGAGACCCAGTACTTC
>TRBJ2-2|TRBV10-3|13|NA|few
CAISDGTLGELFF
TGTGCCATCAGTGACGGGACACTCGGGGAGCTGTTTTTT
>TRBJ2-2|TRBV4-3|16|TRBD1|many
CASSRFRDSYTGELFF
TGCGCCAGCAGCCGTTTCCGGGACAGTTACACCGGGGAGCTGTTTTTT
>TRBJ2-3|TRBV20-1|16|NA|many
CSARDPWGPTGDTQYF
TGCAGTGCTAGAGATCCGTGGGGGCCAACAGGGGATACGCAGTATTTT
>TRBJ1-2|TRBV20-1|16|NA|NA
CCSRGGGDFFNYGYTF
TGCTGCTCTAGGGGGGGAGGAGATTTCTTTAACTATGGCTACACCTTC
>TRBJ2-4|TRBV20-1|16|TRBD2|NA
CSARDRRLAGEWIQYF
TGCAGTGCTAGAGATCGGCGGCTAGCGGGAGAGTGGATTCAGTACTTC
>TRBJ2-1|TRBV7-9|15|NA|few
CASSLVLPFTGEQFF
TGTGCCAGCAGCTTGGTCCTTCCCTTCACGGGTGAGCAGTTCTTC
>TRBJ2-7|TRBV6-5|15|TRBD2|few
CASSYALAGTYEQYF
TGTGCCAGCAGTTACGCTCTAGCGGGAACGTACGAGCAGTACTTC
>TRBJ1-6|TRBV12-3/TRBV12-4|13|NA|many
CASTSSYNSPLHF
TGTGCCAGCACCAGCTCCTATAATTCACCCCTCCACTTT
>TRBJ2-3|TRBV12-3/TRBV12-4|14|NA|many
CASSLVGGSDTQYF
TGTGCCAGCAGTTTAGTGGGGGGCTCAGATACGCAGTATTTT
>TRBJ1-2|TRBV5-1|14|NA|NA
CASTGTPEDYGYTF
TGCGCCAGCACCGGGACACCGGAGGACTATGGCTACACCTTC
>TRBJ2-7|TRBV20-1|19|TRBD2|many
CSASPGLAGGPSLFYEQYF
TGCAGTGCTAGCCCGGGACTAGCGGGAGGGCCTTCTCTTTTTTACGAGCAGTACTTC
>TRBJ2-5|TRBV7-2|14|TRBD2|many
CASSSGTSVETQYF
TGTGCCAGCAGCTCCGGGACTAGTGTGGAGACCCAGTACTTC
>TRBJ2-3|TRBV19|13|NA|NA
CASSGHHTDTQYF
TGTGCCAGTAGTGGTCACCACACAGATACGCAGTATTTT